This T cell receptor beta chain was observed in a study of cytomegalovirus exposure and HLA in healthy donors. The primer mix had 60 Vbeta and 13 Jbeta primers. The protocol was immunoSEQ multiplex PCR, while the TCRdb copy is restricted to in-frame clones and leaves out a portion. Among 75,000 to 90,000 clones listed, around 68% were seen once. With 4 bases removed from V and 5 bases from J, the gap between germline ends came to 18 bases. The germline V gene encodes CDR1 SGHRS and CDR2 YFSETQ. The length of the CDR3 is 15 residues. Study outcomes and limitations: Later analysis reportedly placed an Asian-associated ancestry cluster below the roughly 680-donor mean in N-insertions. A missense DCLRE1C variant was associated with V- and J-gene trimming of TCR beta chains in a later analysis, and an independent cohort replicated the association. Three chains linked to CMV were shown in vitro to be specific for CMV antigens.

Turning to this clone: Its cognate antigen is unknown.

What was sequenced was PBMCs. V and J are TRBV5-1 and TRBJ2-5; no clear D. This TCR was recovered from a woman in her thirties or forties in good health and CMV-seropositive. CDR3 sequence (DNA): TGCGCCAGCAGCGTATCTGTCCGTCCCGGGGAGACCCAGTACTTC. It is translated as CASSVSVRPGETQYF.